This T cell receptor beta chain was retrieved from a study of blood T cells in healthy people across ages. About this clonotype itself: Its antigen is not known. The junction does not match germline at one end; this may be a read error.

PCR was performed a second time for 7 to 11 cycles using a sample-barcoded 5' primer and a J-beta primer mix. Per-sample output comprised a minimum of 2.5 million paired-end reads containing CDR3. TCRdb recomputed calls from the 5' RACE reads with MiXCR, one row per CDR3 protein. The data contain 700,000 or so distinct CDR3 sequences, over 20% of them singletons. Findings of the study overall: Any changes in expanded clonotypes were possibly confounded, as donor CMV status remained unknown. Diversity of TCR beta per million T cells declined in a roughly linear way with age.

The donors, healthy Caucasians from Russia, were aged about 6 to 95. Germline V gene sequence: CDR1 PRHDT, CDR2 FYEKMQ (reference sequence). CDR3 length: 16 amino acids. Sequencing used blood. The J gene is TRBJ2-3, the V gene TRBV13; TRBD2 matches 12 bases. The source is a man in his sixties or seventies in good health. CDR3 DNA: TGTGCCGGCAGCCTCGCGGGACTAGCGGGTTACGATACGCAGTATTTT. Amino acids: CAGSLAGLAGYDTQYF.